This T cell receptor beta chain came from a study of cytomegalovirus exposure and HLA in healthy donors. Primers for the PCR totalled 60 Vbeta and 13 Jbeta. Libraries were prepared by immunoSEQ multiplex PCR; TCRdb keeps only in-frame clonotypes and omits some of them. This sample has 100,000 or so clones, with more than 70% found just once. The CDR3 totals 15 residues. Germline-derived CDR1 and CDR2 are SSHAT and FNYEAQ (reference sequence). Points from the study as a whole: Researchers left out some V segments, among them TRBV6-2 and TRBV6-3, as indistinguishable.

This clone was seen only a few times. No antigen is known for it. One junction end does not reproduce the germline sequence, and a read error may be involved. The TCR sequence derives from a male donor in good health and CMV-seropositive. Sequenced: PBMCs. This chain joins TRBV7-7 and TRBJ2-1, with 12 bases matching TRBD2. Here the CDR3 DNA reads TGTGCTAGCAGCCGGCTAGCGGGAGGGCCAGGGGAGCAGTTCTTC. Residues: CASSRLAGGPGEQFF.